These 19 T cell receptor beta chains were sequenced from one sample in a study of shared clonotypes between healthy human individuals. Selected positively for CCR7 and CD45RO-negative, naive CD8 cells excluded terminally differentiated effector memory CD45RA+ cells. Assay used: immunoSEQ multiplex PCR; TCRdb lists only in-frame clones, some missing. The table includes approximately 600,000 clones, approximately 95% detected once. Source material: naive CD8+ T cells sorted from blood. Receptor source: a woman aged 25 to 39 in good health.

The chain uses TRBV11-2 and TRBJ2-7, with D perhaps assigned TRBD1 or TRBD2 (6 bases each). Looked up from germline, CDR1 is SGHAT and CDR2 is FQNNGV. Trimming took off 5 bases at V and 2 bases at J, with 16 bases between the two ends. This CDR3 is 15 amino acids long. The CDR3 loop is CASSPSSGDTYEQYF. The CDR3 bases are TGTGCCAGCAGCCCATCTTCGGGGGACACCTACGAGCAGTACTTC.

The CDR3 protein is CASSLMTEGNQPQHF. CDR3 coding DNA: TGTGCCAGCAGCTTGATGACAGAGGGCAATCAGCCCCAGCATTTT. The V gene is TRBV5-6, the J gene TRBJ1-5; tentatively, D is TRBD1 (5 bases). Trimming pared 1 base from V and 2 bases from J, leaving 10 bases between. CDR3 length equals 15 residues. CDR1 SGHDT and CDR2 YYEEEE come from the germline V gene.

The J gene is TRBJ2-7, the V gene TRBV28; D perhaps matches TRBD1 (6 bases). V dropped 8 bases and J dropped 5 bases, with 13 bases sitting between them. The CDR3 contains 12 residues. Germline CDR1 is MDHEN and CDR2 is SYDVKM. The CDR3 coding sequence is TGTGCCAGCTACAGGGCCTTGGACGAGCAGTACTTC. The encoded protein is CASYRALDEQYF.

This clone came up once. The rearrangement links TRBV28 to TRBJ1-1; maybe TRBD1 (5 bases). The germline V gene has CDR1 MDHEN and CDR2 SYDVKM. The CDR3 totals 13 residues. Trimming removed 6 bases from V and 10 bases from J, with 18 bases in between. The CDR3: CASSLGGLIPAFF. As DNA, the CDR3 is TGTGCCAGCAGCCTGGGGGGACTAATCCCAGCTTTCTTT.

The chain is built from TRBV29-1 and TRBJ2-1, with TRBD2 as a possible D gene (6 bases). The CDR3 is 13 amino acids. Germline loops: CDR1 SQVTM, CDR2 ANQGSEA. Between the trimmed V and J ends, which lost 4 bases and 6 bases, there was a span of 13 bases. CDR3 sequence: CSVAGDPANEQFF. CDR3 sequence (DNA): TGCAGCGTTGCGGGAGATCCCGCCAATGAGCAGTTCTTC.

The chain employs TRBV10-3 and TRBJ1-5; TRBD1 aligns across 7 bases. CDR3 length equals 14 residues. J lost 6 bases, V lost 3 bases, and 5 bases had no gene match. In germline, CDR1 is ENHRY, CDR2 SYGVKD. This CDR3 is CAISDTGVGQPQHF. CDR3 sequence (DNA): TGTGCCATCAGTGATACAGGGGTTGGTCAGCCCCAGCATTTT.

This clone showed up just once. The chain is built from TRBV7-9 and TRBJ2-7; 9 positions match TRBD1. This CDR3 has 15 amino acids. Trimming removed 4 bases from V and 3 bases from J; junction bases left unmatched: 7. Germline lookup yields CDR1 SEHNR and CDR2 FQNEAQ (reference sequence). CDR3 in amino acids: CASSSGQGNYYEQYF. In DNA, the CDR3 is TGTGCCAGCAGCTCCGGACAGGGGAATTACTACGAGCAGTACTTC.

CDR3 nucleotides: TGCAGCGTTGTCTCGGAAGGGGCTAACTATGGCTACACCTTC. This gives the protein CSVVSEGANYGYTF. This sequence joins TRBV29-1 and TRBJ1-2, with a tentative D call TRBD1 (5 bases). The V end lost 4 bases, the J end lost 0 bases, and 12 bases lay between the germline ends. This CDR3 spans 14 amino acids. Germline assignment: CDR1 SQVTM and CDR2 ANQGSEA.

The V gene is TRBV12-1, the J gene TRBJ1-5. TRBV12-1 is reported as a pseudogene. CDR3 size: 13 residues. CDR3 protein: CASSCWSNQPQHF. The CDR3 DNA reads TGTGCCAGCAGCTGTTGGAGCAATCAGCCCCAGCATTTT.

This clone showed up just once. The chain has TRBV7-9 and TRBJ2-6; possibly TRBD2 for D (5 bases). V lost 2 bases and J lost 2, with 13 bases in between. Germline lookup yields CDR1 SEHNR and CDR2 FQNEAQ (reference sequence). The CDR3 is 17 residues long. This CDR3 reads CASSLKGYGAGANVLTF. CDR3 DNA: TGTGCCAGCAGCTTAAAGGGATACGGGGCTGGGGCCAACGTCCTGACTTTC.

This rearrangement joins TRBV5-1 to TRBJ2-1, with TRBD2 matching over 11 bases. J gave up 6 bases and V 3 bases, and 5 bases lay outside the gene matches. CDR3 length equals 15 residues. Germline V gene lookup returns CDR1 SGHRS and CDR2 YFSETQ. This CDR3 reads CASSYGSGRGNEQFF. The CDR3 nucleotides read TGCGCCAGCAGCTACGGTAGCGGGAGGGGCAATGAGCAGTTCTTC.

This chain links TRBV7-9 with TRBJ2-7; perhaps TRBD1 as D (5 bases). V lost 1 base to trimming and J lost 3 bases, with 7 bases between them. There are 13 residues in the CDR3. From germline, CDR1 is SEHNR and CDR2 FQNEAQ (reference sequence). The CDR3 coding sequence is TGTGCCAGCAGCTTAGAGGGGAACTACGAGCAGTACTTC. Translation: CASSLEGNYEQYF.

This chain joins TRBV27 and TRBJ2-7; D is unresolved. CDR1 MNHEY and CDR2 SMNVEV come from the germline V gene (reference sequence). Trimming shortened V by 0 bases and J by 4 bases, and 10 bases separated the two germline ends. This CDR3 has 14 amino acids. CDR3 region: CASSLSRTGYEQYF. Here the CDR3 DNA reads TGTGCCAGCAGTTTATCCAGGACCGGATACGAGCAGTACTTC.

The CDR3 sequence is CASSLSVAGAYNEQFF. The CDR3 DNA follows: TGTGCCAGCAGTTTATCGGTAGCGGGAGCTTACAATGAGCAGTTCTTC. The genes are TRBV27 and TRBJ2-1; 9 positions match TRBD2. The CDR3 is made up of 16 amino acids. In germline, CDR1 is MNHEY, CDR2 SMNVEV (reference sequence). Trimming took 0 bases from V and 4 from J; bases not matched to a gene: 4.

J is TRBJ1-6 and V is TRBV6-5, with TRBD1 matching 7 bases. There are 14 residues in the CDR3. Germline CDR1 reads MNHEY; CDR2 reads SVGAGI. V was pared by 5 bases and J by 8 bases, with 6 bases of the junction left unmatched. The CDR3, as DNA: TGTGCCAGCAGTACTAGGGGGCTGTATTCACCCCTCCACTTT. It is translated as CASSTRGLYSPLHF.

The V gene is TRBV7-9, the J gene TRBJ2-5; TRBD1 might be the D (6 bases). Trimming removed 1 base from V and 2 bases from J, with 11 bases in between. The germline V gene has CDR1 SEHNR and CDR2 FQNEAQ (reference sequence). The CDR3 is 15 amino acids. The CDR3 nucleotides are TGTGCCAGCAGCTTAGACGGGACAAGTCAAGAGACCCAGTACTTC. Its translation: CASSLDGTSQETQYF.

This chain connects TRBV2 to TRBJ1-2; the D gene is possibly TRBD1 (5 bases). V was shortened by 6 bases and J by 1 base, with 12 bases between the two germline ends. The CDR3 has 14 residues. Looked up from germline, CDR1 is SNHLY and CDR2 is FYNNEI. The CDR3 here is CASSGDWNNYGYTF. As DNA, the CDR3 is TGTGCCAGCAGCGGGGACTGGAATAACTATGGCTACACCTTC.

The gene calls are TRBV5-4 and TRBJ1-1; D is unresolved. The CDR3 spans 14 residues. Germline V gene lookup returns CDR1 SGHNT and CDR2 YYREEE (reference sequence). The ends were cut back, 0 bases at V and 5 bases at J, with 11 bases in the middle. The CDR3 DNA sequence: TGTGCCAGCAGCTTGGGGCATGGAGCGACTGAAGCTTTCTTT. Translating it yields CASSLGHGATEAFF.

The V call is TRBV4-1, the J call TRBJ1-3; D remains ambiguous. The CDR3 runs 16 residues. V gave up 1 base and J gave up 0 bases, with 10 bases separating them. Germline CDR1 MGHRA, CDR2 YSYEKL. CDR3 amino acids: CASSQVSEGSGNTIYF. The CDR3 DNA reads as TGCGCCAGCAGCCAAGTTTCAGAGGGCTCTGGAAACACCATATATTTT.